The rows below give T cell receptor beta chains drawn from one sample of a study of T cells in Graves' hyperthyroidism and ophthalmopathy. TCRdb reprocessed the multiplex PCR reads via MiXCR and lists one record per CDR3 protein. The sample shows a few hundred thousand distinct CDR3 sequences, around 15% of them seen only once. The specimen was blood. These receptor sequences come from a woman aged 55-69 years with Graves' ophthalmopathy. Both conserved end residues are part of each CDR3. A D gene is named only where the DNA matches it firmly. Not every row has a clone size; where given, it reads once, few, many or a size class.

v_call,j_call,cdr3_length,d_call,clone_size,cdr3_nt,cdr3_aa
TRBV5-1,TRBJ2-5,15,NA,NA,TGCGCCAGCAGCTTTTCTTCGACAGGCCAAGAGACCCAGTACTTC,CASSFSSTGQETQYF
TRBV9,TRBJ2-3,15,TRBD2,few,TGTGCCAGCAGCCCATGGGGGAGGGTGTTAGATACGCAGTATTTT,CASSPWGRVLDTQYF
TRBV2,TRBJ1-1,13,TRBD1,many,TGTGCCAGCAGGACAGGGGGTTCCACTGAAGCTTTCTTT,CASRTGGSTEAFF
TRBV12-3/TRBV12-4,TRBJ2-1,14,NA,many,TGTGCCAGCAGTGGGGGATCGGGATACAATGAGCAGTTCTTC,CASSGGSGYNEQFF
TRBV10-2,TRBJ2-7,12,NA,NA,TGCGCCAGCAGGGCAGGATCCTACGAGCAGTACTTC,CASRAGSYEQYF
TRBV7-9,TRBJ2-1,14,TRBD2,few,TGTGCCAGCAGCTCCGGGACTAGCAGAAGTGAGCAGTTCTTC,CASSSGTSRSEQFF
TRBV19,TRBJ2-3,15,NA,few,TGTGCCAGTAGCTCATACAGGATTCGTGCAGATACGCAGTATTTT,CASSSYRIRADTQYF
TRBV3-1,TRBJ1-5,13,NA,NA,TGTGCCAGCAGCCAAATGCTAGGAGCCAGACAGCATTTT,CASSQMLGARQHF
TRBV3-1,TRBJ2-7,14,TRBD1,many,TGTGCCAGCAGCCAAGTACAGGGGGCGGGGGAGCAGTACTTC,CASSQVQGAGEQYF
TRBV20-1,TRBJ2-5,11,NA,NA,TGCAGTGCTACGGAGCTCGAGACCCAGTACTTC,CSATELETQYF
TRBV15,TRBJ2-7,15,TRBD1,many,TGTGCCACCAGCAGAGAGGCAGGGGGTCCTTACGAGCAGTACTTC,CATSREAGGPYEQYF
TRBV28,TRBJ1-2,14,NA,NA,TGTGCCAGCAGCCGGCGTTTGAGCCACTATGGCTACACCTTC,CASSRRLSHYGYTF
TRBV30,TRBJ2-2,12,NA,many,TGTGCCTGGAGTGTAGACACCGGGGAGCTGTTTTTT,CAWSVDTGELFF
TRBV28,TRBJ2-5,14,TRBD1,many,TGTGCCAGCAGTCCACAGGGGGCGAGGGAGACCCAGTACTTC,CASSPQGARETQYF
TRBV20-1,TRBJ2-3,13,TRBD2,many,TGCAGTGCTAGGTTGGCGGGAGTAGATACGCAGTATTTT,CSARLAGVDTQYF
TRBV7-2,TRBJ1-1,14,NA,many,TGTGCCAGCAGCCCCAGGGCGGGGAACACTGAAGCTTTCTTT,CASSPRAGNTEAFF